The sample holds one count of the clone carrying this T cell receptor beta chain. Its target is unknown. Only in-frame clones appear in the TCRdb table, and some are missing; sequencing was by immunoSEQ multiplex PCR. Here the sample spans 650,000 to 800,000 clones, 92% being singletons. Positively selected for CCR7, the CD45RO-negative cells used as naive CD8 cells excluded terminally differentiated effector memory CD45RA+ cells. The CDR3 contains 17 residues. The germline V gene encodes CDR1 SEHNR and CDR2 FQNEAQ (reference sequence). V was trimmed by 4 bases and J by 0 bases, leaving 16 bases between them. The data belong to a study of shared clonotypes between healthy human individuals. Overall study results and limits: Generation of non-shared clonotypes was less probable than generation of clonotypes shared by all four donors. The sampled material consisted only of blood, and tissue repertoires are likely to differ. Across subsets, estimated richness was generally greater for naive than for memory populations.

The clonotype comes from a man aged 30 to 39 in good health. The chain has TRBV7-9 and TRBJ1-5; D gene ambiguous. The sample consisted of naive CD8+ T cells sorted from blood. CDR3 in amino acids: CASSSSTEEYSNQPQHF. As DNA, the CDR3 is TGTGCCAGCAGCTCGTCGACGGAAGAATATAGCAATCAGCCCCAGCATTTT.